This T cell receptor (beta chain) originates from a study of T cell responses to AZD1222 COVID-19 vaccine. Comment on this clone: Its target is not known.

CDR3 size: 18 residues. Trimming at V came to 4 bases and at J to 7 bases, leaving 15 bases not matched to a gene. CDR1 is LNHDA, CDR2 SQIVND, per germline (reference sequence). TCRdb's table, derived via immunoSEQ multiplex PCR, lists solely in-frame clones and lacks some. The sample gives about 150,000 clones, approximately 90% of which show up once; around 4.9% is in the top ten. Findings and limits, study-wide: Donors were chiefly white British, with a greater number of females, and clonal diversity was perhaps underestimated. Baseline antibody screening turned up just a handful of seropositive AZD1222 recipients. Spike-specific TCR depth and breadth grew after two AZD1222 doses. It was only after the peak T cell response that any repertoires were sampled.

The receptor's source is an adult in good health. The V and J genes are TRBV19 and TRBJ2-2; 10 nucleotides agree with TRBD1. Sequencing used peripheral blood, obtained on day 0 of AZD1222 vaccination. CDR3 DNA sequence: TGTGCCAGTAGTACCATCCCTGGTAGGACAGGGGGATTCGGGGAGCTGTTTTTT. Protein product: CASSTIPGRTGGFGELFF.